This T cell receptor beta chain was observed in a study of T cell responses to AZD1222 COVID-19 vaccine. Concerning this clone itself: Its antigen remains unidentified.

Regarding the study as a whole: Once two AZD1222 doses were given, Spike-specific TCR breadth and depth went up. CD4 TCRs linked to vaccination spanned spike, dominating at 160-218 and 743-854. Donors, mostly white British, included more females; clonal diversity was possibly underestimated.

CDR1 is SGHRS, CDR2 YFSETQ, per germline. The CDR3 consists of 12 residues. The V and J ends lost 5 bases and 4 bases respectively, with 9 bases between them. Profiling relied on immunoSEQ multiplex PCR, and the TCRdb table lists in-frame clones only, not all of them. This table holds approximately 180,000 clones, almost 90% found once. The chain carries TRBV5-1 and TRBJ2-5; D is perhaps TRBD1 (7 bases). The TCR originated in an adult in good health. Material: peripheral blood, obtained on day 0 of AZD1222 vaccination. Here the CDR3 DNA reads TGCGCCAGCAGTCAGGGGGGAGAGACCCAGTACTTC. Translated: CASSQGGETQYF.